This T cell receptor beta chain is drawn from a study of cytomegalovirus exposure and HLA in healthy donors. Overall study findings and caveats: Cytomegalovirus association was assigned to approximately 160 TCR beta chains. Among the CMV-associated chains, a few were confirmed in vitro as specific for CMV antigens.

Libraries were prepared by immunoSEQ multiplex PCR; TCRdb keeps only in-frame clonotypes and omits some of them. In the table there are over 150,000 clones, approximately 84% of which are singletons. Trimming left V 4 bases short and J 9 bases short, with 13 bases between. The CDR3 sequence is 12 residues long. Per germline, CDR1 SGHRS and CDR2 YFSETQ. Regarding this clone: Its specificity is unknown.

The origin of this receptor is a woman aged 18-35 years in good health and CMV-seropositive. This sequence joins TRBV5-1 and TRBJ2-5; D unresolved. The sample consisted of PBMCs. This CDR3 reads CASSSTQSAQYF. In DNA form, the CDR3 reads TGCGCCAGCAGCAGTACGCAATCGGCCCAGTACTTC.